This T cell receptor (beta chain) derives from a study of OX40 agonist ivuxolimab in advanced cancers. Study in general: Dosing consisted of intravenous ivuxolimab at 0.01 to 10 mg/kg every 2 weeks.

Measured with immunoSEQ multiplex PCR; TCRdb has only the in-frame clones, and not every one. The sample carries about 40,000 clones, approximately 86% recorded once. The V end was cut by 7 bases, the J end by 6 bases, with 19 bases between. Per germline, CDR1 MDHEN and CDR2 SYDVKM. There are 15 residues in the CDR3. The TCR comes from an adult with an advanced solid tumor such as melanoma, head and neck, liver or kidney cancer. Here the sequenced sample was CD4+ or CD8+ T cells sorted from blood, taken in a trial of the OX40 agonist ivuxolimab. The V call is TRBV28, the J call TRBJ1-5; D is perhaps TRBD1 (5 bases). This CDR3 is CASINRGGGVQPQHF. CDR3 nucleotide sequence: TGTGCCAGCATCAATCGCGGCGGGGGGGTTCAGCCCCAGCATTTT.